The clone carrying this T cell receptor (beta chain) occurred many times. This sample is drawn from a study of human T cells and chemical hapten exposure. Individual cDNA molecules had unique molecular identifiers attached to them by the library. Source study methods: Samples contained a median of about 96,000 TCRs, with a range of about 23,224 to 700,000. TCRdb independently ran MiXCR on the reads; one entry per CDR3 protein. TCRdb assigned the V and J calls; the authors' analysis was not used. The sample shows 100,000 to 150,000 distinct CDR3 sequences, 8% to 9.5% of them seen only once. The CDR3 has 11 amino acids. V was shortened by 1 base and J by 11 bases, with 8 bases between the two germline ends. The authors extracted total RNA from unfractionated whole blood.

This receptor was obtained from a human donor in good health. Some clones in this sample may be carry-over from other donors' samples. Sequenced input: whole blood. The chain links TRBV12-3 or TRBV12-4 to TRBJ1-1, with D uncertain. The CDR3 loop is CASSLGPKAFF. CDR3 DNA: TGTGCCAGCAGTTTAGGACCGAAGGCTTTCTTT.